This entry lists 18 T cell receptor beta chains sequenced from one sample in a study of T cell responses to AZD1222 COVID-19 vaccine. Sequencing was performed with immunoSEQ multiplex PCR; in TCRdb, only in-frame clones are kept and a portion is missing. The data show over 90,000 clones, 84% seen once. The sequenced sample was peripheral blood, obtained on day 0 of AZD1222 vaccination. The receptors shown here come from an adult in good health.

The chain uses TRBV7-9 and TRBJ2-1; D remains ambiguous. This CDR3 is 15 amino acids long. Deletions cut 4 bases from V and 0 bases from J, with 10 bases between. Germline V gene sequence: CDR1 SEHNR, CDR2 FQNEAQ (reference sequence). In DNA, the CDR3 is TGTGCCAGCAGCTACCAGGAAGGCTCCTACAATGAGCAGTTCTTC. This codes for CASSYQEGSYNEQFF. Drawing the rest from reference TRBV7-9 and TRBJ2-1, the complete variable domain is DTGVSQNPRHKITKRGQNVTFRCDPISEHNRLYWYRQTLGQGPEFLTYFQNEAQLEKSRLLSDRFSAERPKGSFSTLEIQRTEQGDSAMYLCASSYQEGSYNEQFFGPGTRLTVL.

In DNA, the CDR3 is TGTGCCAGTGTGTTCGGGATCTCTGGAAACACCATATATTTT. Translating it yields CASVFGISGNTIYF. This chain connects TRBV2 to TRBJ1-3, with unresolved D. V lost 9 bases, J lost 0 bases, and 12 bases lay in between. The CDR3 loop spans 14 amino acids. CDR1 is SNHLY, CDR2 FYNNEI, per germline.

This clone has a single count. This rearrangement joins TRBV9 to TRBJ1-3, with 7 bases identical to TRBD1. CDR1 and CDR2 from the germline V gene are SGDLS and YYNGEE. The CDR3 loop spans 16 amino acids. V dropped 3 bases and J dropped 1; count of bases not matched to a gene: 7. CDR3 nucleotides: TGTGCCAGCAGCGCGAACCAGGGGGATTCTGGAAACACCATATATTTT. As protein: CASSANQGDSGNTIYF.

V gene TRBV19 combines with J gene TRBJ2-2, with D possibly TRBD1 on 6 matching bases. The CDR3 loop spans 14 amino acids. Germline CDR1 and CDR2: LNHDA and SQIVND (reference sequence). Trimming cost V 3 bases and J 5 bases, with 10 bases left between them. CDR3 in amino acids: CASSIDRTTGELFF. DNA of the CDR3: TGTGCCAGTAGTATCGACAGGACAACCGGGGAGCTGTTTTTT.

This chain connects TRBV9 to TRBJ2-2; 9 bases agree with TRBD2. The CDR3 has 18 amino acids. The germline gives CDR1 SGDLS, CDR2 YYNGEE. V lost 0 bases to trimming and J lost 5 bases; unmatched junction nucleotides: 11. CDR3 amino acids: CASSVEEIAGAVTGELFF. The CDR3 coding sequence is TGTGCCAGCAGCGTAGAAGAAATAGCGGGGGCCGTGACCGGGGAGCTGTTTTTT.

As DNA, the CDR3 is TGTGCCAGCAGCAAGGGACTGACGGTTGTGGATTCACCCCTCCACTTT. Amino acid sequence: CASSKGLTVVDSPLHF. The chain links TRBV3-1 (or the pseudogene TRBV3-2) to TRBJ1-6, with D possibly TRBD1 on 5 matching bases. Germline CDR1 and CDR2: LGHDT and YNNKEL (reference sequence). V was clipped by 5 bases and J by 8 bases, with 19 bases between them. CDR3 length: 16 amino acids.

The chain couples TRBV6-1 to TRBJ1-2; D is unresolved. Trimming stripped 5 bases from V and 12 bases from J, with 19 bases between. This CDR3 region has 13 residues. Per the germline V gene, CDR1 is MNHNS and CDR2 is SASEGT. The CDR3, as DNA: TGTGCCAGCAGTTATGCGGGTAAGTCTTGGGACACCTTC. Translated, it gives CASSYAGKSWDTF.

The V gene is TRBV4-2, the J gene TRBJ2-3; 13 nucleotides line up with TRBD2. The CDR3 length is 16 residues. Germline loops: CDR1 LGHNA, CDR2 YNFKEQ. Losses at the gene ends were 4 bases for V and 2 bases for J; bases not matched to a gene: 3. The DNA of the CDR3 is TGTGCCAGCAGCCCGACTAGCGGGGGGCCCACAGATACGCAGTATTTT. Translation: CASSPTSGGPTDTQYF.

V usage is TRBV18 and J usage is TRBJ1-5; no definite D call. CDR3 length equals 13 residues. V dropped 5 bases and J dropped 10 bases, with 15 bases sitting between them. Per germline, CDR1 KGHSH and CDR2 LQKENI. The CDR3 is CASSSGPNGPQHF. The CDR3 DNA reads TGTGCCAGCTCATCCGGACCCAATGGCCCCCAGCATTTT.

The DNA of the CDR3 is TGTGCCAGCAGGCGACTAGCGGGCCTCACAGATACGCAGTATTTT. It encodes CASRRLAGLTDTQYF. This chain links TRBV6-5 with TRBJ2-3; TRBD2 matches 10 bases. CDR1 MNHEY and CDR2 SVGAGI come from the germline V gene. V lost 6 bases and J lost 2; bases outside the gene matches: 5. The CDR3 extends over 15 amino acids.

The V call is TRBV5-1, the J call TRBJ1-1; D is unresolved. The V gene's germline CDR1 is SGHRS and CDR2 YFSETQ. Trimming cost V 1 base and J 4 bases, with 5 bases left between them. The CDR3 totals 12 residues. The CDR3 nucleotides read TGCGCCAGCAGCTTGAGGCCCACTGAAGCTTTCTTT. Translation gives CASSLRPTEAFF. Complete variable domain (other parts from reference TRBV5-1 and TRBJ1-1): KAGVTQTPRYLIKTRGQQVTLSCSPISGHRSVSWYQQTPGQGLQFLFEYFSETQRNKGNFPGRFSGRQFSNSRSEMNVSTLELGDSALYLCASSLRPTEAFFGQGTRLTVV.

V is TRBV29-1 and J is TRBJ1-4, with D possibly TRBD1 on 6 matching bases. Germline V gene lookup returns CDR1 SQVTM and CDR2 ANQGSEA. Deletions cut 3 bases from V and 7 bases from J, with 12 bases between. This CDR3 is 13 amino acids long. This chain's CDR3 is CSVDRGMGEKLFF. In nucleotides, the CDR3 is TGCAGCGTTGATAGGGGGATGGGTGAAAAACTGTTTTTT.

CDR3 residues: CASSYRGFVGNTEAFF. The DNA for the CDR3 is TGTGCCAGCAGCTACAGGGGTTTCGTTGGGAACACTGAAGCTTTCTTT. The chain is built from TRBV6-5 and TRBJ1-1, with 7 bases that match TRBD1. The CDR3 consists of 16 residues. V was clipped by 6 bases and J by 1 base; unmatched bases: 11. Germline CDR1 and CDR2: MNHEY and SVGAGI.

This chain connects TRBV10-1 to TRBJ2-1; 8 positions match TRBD2. Germline V CDR1 and CDR2: WNHNN, SYGVQD (reference sequence). J lost 8 bases, V lost 6 bases, and 6 bases had no gene match. There are 13 residues in the CDR3. The CDR3 coding sequence is TGCGCCAGCAGATCCGGGACTAGTTATGAGCAGTTCTTC. This translates into CASRSGTSYEQFF.

This chain joins TRBV28 and TRBJ1-6; D may be TRBD1 (6 bases). CDR3 length equals 13 residues. The germline gives CDR1 MDHEN, CDR2 SYDVKM. V was trimmed by 7 bases and J by 13 bases, leaving 17 bases between them. The CDR3 here is CASKGQGLSPLHF. CDR3 DNA: TGTGCCAGCAAAGGGCAGGGGCTGTCTCCCCTCCACTTT.

This clone was detected a few times. The CDR3 here is CASSFRGLTGANVLTF. The CDR3 DNA reads as TGTGCCAGCAGTTTCCGAGGGTTAACTGGGGCCAACGTCCTGACTTTC. The rearrangement links TRBV28 to TRBJ2-6; the D gene is possibly TRBD2 (5 bases). CDR1 and CDR2 (germline): MDHEN, SYDVKM. V lost 3 bases and J 2 bases, leaving 11 bases between the germline ends. The CDR3 consists of 16 residues.

The chain links TRBV9 to TRBJ2-2, with TRBD2 identical over 7 bases. This CDR3 contains 19 residues. The V gene's germline CDR1 is SGDLS and CDR2 YYNGEE. Germline trimming cut 0 bases from V and 0 bases from J; bases unmatched to any gene: 11. CDR3 in DNA: TGTGCCAGCAGCGTAGGACTAGCTCGAATCCTCCCGAACACCGGGGAGCTGTTTTTT. Protein: CASSVGLARILPNTGELFF.

The V call is TRBV10-3, the J call TRBJ1-6; maybe TRBD1 (5 bases). V lost 5 bases and J 8 bases, leaving 16 bases between the germline ends. The germline gives CDR1 ENHRY, CDR2 SYGVKD. This CDR3 has 15 residues. CDR3 coding DNA: TGTGCCATCAGTCCTGGGGTCGGGGGGGATTCACCCCTCCACTTT. Protein sequence: CAISPGVGGDSPLHF.